This TCR beta chain derives from a study of PD-1 blockade in mismatch repair-deficient tumors. The wider study: Patients had 11 to 13 mismatch repair-deficient cancer types and were previously treated and progressing.

The method was immunoSEQ multiplex PCR; TCRdb's version includes in-frame clones alone and lacks a portion of them. The sample lists roughly 37,000 clones; roughly 83% were seen once. Only one count was recorded for this clone. The specimen comprised PBMCs, sampled 38 to 40 weeks after starting pembrolizumab. The TCR originated in an adult with mismatch repair-deficient cancer.

The CDR3 DNA reads TGTGCCAGCAGCGACAGGGGGTTTGCCACTAATGAAAAACTGTTTTTT. The encoded protein is CASSDRGFATNEKLFF. The J gene is TRBJ1-4, the V gene TRBV6-6, with TRBD1 matching over 9 bases. From germline, CDR1 is MNHNY and CDR2 SVGAGI (reference sequence). Unmatched junction bases numbered 7, after V lost 6 bases and J lost 2 bases. The CDR3 is made up of 16 amino acids.